Described below is a single T cell receptor beta chain sequence and its context. Its target is not known. The data were taken from a study of Ad26.COV2.S vaccination and SARS-CoV-2 variants. Overall study findings and caveats: In vaccinated individuals, spike-specific CD8+ and CD4+ T cell responses reportedly displayed substantial breadth.

Germline lookup yields CDR1 MNHEY and CDR2 SVGEGT. V shed 2 bases, J shed 8 bases, and the junction held 9 bases outside the gene matches. This CDR3 contains 17 residues. TCRdb keeps only in-frame clones here, not all; method: immunoSEQ multiplex PCR. The repertoire holds about 350,000 clones, just over 90% seen once, with around 4% in the top ten. This receptor was obtained from a human donor who had recovered from COVID-19. The sequencing here drew on peripheral blood, taken after recovery from COVID-19. This chain connects TRBV6-2 or TRBV6-3 to TRBJ2-1; 13 nucleotides match TRBD2. The CDR3, as DNA: TGTGCCAGCAGTTACCCCAAAACTAGCGGGGGGGCATATGAGCAGTTCTTC. Translating it yields CASSYPKTSGGAYEQFF.